This T cell receptor (beta chain) stems from a study of cytomegalovirus exposure and HLA in healthy donors. Concerning this clone itself: Its matching antigen is unknown.

TCRdb's copy holds only in-frame clones and misses some; the assay was immunoSEQ multiplex PCR. Of roughly 310,000 clones listed, roughly 87% are singletons. Study observations and caveats: Rarity marked most TCR sequences, yet some public TCRs occurred in many donors. Cytomegalovirus-associated TCR beta chains were listed, numbering around 150. According to a later analysis, TCR clusters from the first cohort tended to co-occur in the approximately 130 validation repertoires.

This clonotype was obtained from a man younger than 40 in good health and CMV-seronegative. Source material: PBMCs.

Written as DNA, the CDR3 is TGTGCCAGCAGCTTGGGACTGTCGGGTATGGGGCAGTACTTC. Its translation is CASSLGLSGMGQYF. The chain recombines TRBV27 with TRBJ2-7; D perhaps matches TRBD2 (6 bases). The germline CDR1 and CDR2 sequences are MNHEY and SMNVEV (reference sequence). Trimming pared 6 bases from V and 9 bases from J, leaving 21 bases between. The CDR3 extends over 14 amino acids.